The 21 T cell receptor beta chains below come from one sample, sequenced in a study of T cells in Graves' hyperthyroidism and ophthalmopathy. RNA transcripts gave rise to amplified TCR beta CDR3 regions. The HTBI primer set drove a first-round RT-PCR of the TCR CDR3. TCRdb redid the calling of the multiplex PCR reads with MiXCR, one entry per CDR3 protein. Among some 550,000 distinct CDR3 sequences listed, roughly 20% were seen once. The sample was blood. These receptor sequences come from a man between 18 and 29 years old with Graves' hyperthyroidism.

V gene TRBV13 combines with J gene TRBJ1-1, with D unresolved. Germline loops: CDR1 PRHDT, CDR2 FYEKMQ (reference sequence). Trimming stripped 5 bases from V and 4 bases from J, with 20 bases between. CDR3 size: 16 residues. The CDR3 DNA reads TGTGCCAGCAGCCCCGGTGGGTTCGGGGAGGGCACTGAAGCTTTCTTT. Its protein is CASSPGGFGEGTEAFF.

The rearrangement uses TRBV19 and TRBJ1-1; possible D gene TRBD1, 6 bases. This CDR3 has 12 amino acids. V was cut by 8 bases and J by 7 bases, with 14 bases left in between. Germline V gene sequence: CDR1 LNHDA, CDR2 SQIVND (reference sequence). CDR3 loop: CASSAGADEAFF. CDR3 sequence (DNA): TGTGCCAGTTCCGCGGGGGCCGATGAAGCTTTCTTT.

This clonotype was picked up a small number of times. The gene calls are TRBV12-3 or TRBV12-4 and TRBJ2-7; 11 bases agree with TRBD1. This CDR3 comprises 17 residues. J lost 3 bases, V lost 1 base, and 8 bases had no gene match. The CDR3 DNA is TGTGCCAGCAGTTTAGGTGGATTGGGACAGGGGGGCTACGAGCAGTACTTC. This codes for CASSLGGLGQGGYEQYF.

With respect to this clonotype: A read error is possible here, since a much larger clone lies one base away. This sequence joins TRBV6-5 and TRBJ2-7, with D possibly being TRBD1 or TRBD2 (5 bases each). The CDR3 has 15 residues. CDR1 is MNHEY, CDR2 SVGAGI, per germline. The CDR3 DNA sequence: TGTGCCAGCAGTTCCCCGGGACGGAATTCCTACGAGCAGTGCTTC. Amino acids: CASSSPGRNSYEQCF.

With regard to this clonotype: One base away lies a much larger clone, so this may be a sequencing read error. The rearrangement joins TRBV29-1 to TRBJ2-4, with 8 bases lining up with TRBD1. The CDR3 contains 12 residues. J gave up 14 bases and V 3 bases, and 9 bases lay outside the gene matches. Germline loops: CDR1 SQVTM, CDR2 ANQGSEA. This CDR3 is CSVDETGVGKYF. The CDR3 region has the DNA TGCAGCGTTGACGAGACAGGGGTAGGCAAGTACTTC.

This clonotype showed up many times. J is TRBJ1-6 and V is TRBV6-1; 7 bases agree with TRBD1. The CDR3 covers 16 residues. Germline CDR1 MNHNS, CDR2 SASEGT. V was clipped by 6 bases and J by 5 bases; unmatched bases: 10. CDR3 nucleotides: TGTGCCAGCAGAACCGGACAGGTTGACGATAATTCACCCCTCCACTTT. This gives the protein CASRTGQVDDNSPLHF.

There are a few counts of this clonotype. The genes are TRBV20-1 and TRBJ1-3; D not certain. The V and J ends lost 2 bases and 0 bases respectively, with 14 bases between them. The CDR3 is 16 amino acids. The germline CDR1 and CDR2 sequences are DFQATT and SNEGSKA (reference sequence). Here the CDR3 reads CSARPRSHGSGNTIYF. Here the CDR3 DNA reads TGCAGTGCTAGACCCCGATCCCACGGCTCTGGAAACACCATATATTTT.

This clonotype has ten or more counts. V usage is TRBV27 and J usage is TRBJ2-7; D may be TRBD2 (5 bases). The CDR3 has 13 residues. Trimming removed 3 bases at V and 5 bases at J, with 11 bases between. Germline CDR1 MNHEY, CDR2 SMNVEV (reference sequence). The CDR3 DNA sequence: TGTGCCAGCAGTTTCCGGGTTAGCGACGAGCAGTACTTC. It codes for CASSFRVSDEQYF.

The V and J genes are TRBV30 and TRBJ1-2; a possible D gene is TRBD1 (5 bases). The V end lost 4 bases, the J end lost 4 bases, and 16 bases lay between the germline ends. Germline CDR1 reads GTSNPN; CDR2 reads SVGIG (reference sequence). This CDR3 spans 14 amino acids. DNA of the CDR3: TGTGCCTGGAAGGTAAAGGACACAACCTATGGCTACACCTTC. Its translation is CAWKVKDTTYGYTF.

In this sample, this clonotype turned up many times. V gene TRBV2 combines with J gene TRBJ1-2; 7 bases agree with TRBD1. With 7 bases clipped from V and 4 bases from J, the junction kept 3 bases outside the gene matches. The CDR3 runs to 12 residues. The germline V gene encodes CDR1 SNHLY and CDR2 FYNNEI. In DNA, the CDR3 is TGTGCCAGCATACAGGGGTTCTATGGCTACACCTTC. Its translation: CASIQGFYGYTF.

This clonotype came up a few times. The V gene is TRBV11-2, the J gene TRBJ2-3, with D maybe TRBD2 (5 bases). Germline-derived CDR1 and CDR2 are SGHAT and FQNNGV. The length of the CDR3 is 13 residues. Trimming removed 5 bases from V and 4 bases from J, with 10 bases in between. The CDR3 nucleotides read TGTGCCAGCAGCCTACTGGACTCAGATACGCAGTATTTT. It specifies CASSLLDSDTQYF.

The chain employs TRBV29-1 and TRBJ2-7; weak D call: TRBD1 (6 bases). Trimming pared 8 bases from V and 6 bases from J, leaving 20 bases between. The CDR3 totals 13 residues. The germline gives CDR1 SQVTM, CDR2 ANQGSEA. The CDR3 reads CSTKDRTPTEQYF. CDR3 nucleotides: TGCAGCACCAAAGACAGGACCCCTACCGAGCAGTACTTC.

This clonotype was counted many times. The rearrangement links TRBV19 to TRBJ1-5; D unresolved. The V and J ends lost 6 bases and 1 base respectively, with 13 bases between them. The CDR3 has 15 residues. Germline V gene sequence: CDR1 LNHDA, CDR2 SQIVND (reference sequence). CDR3 in amino acids: CASSEWGNSNQPQHF. The CDR3 DNA reads TGTGCCAGTAGCGAGTGGGGAAACAGCAATCAGCCCCAGCATTTT.

The chain recombines TRBV2 with TRBJ2-7; the D is unclear. Germline V gives CDR1 SNHLY, CDR2 FYNNEI. Trimming removed 7 bases at V and 2 bases at J, with 9 bases between. The CDR3 loop spans 12 amino acids. Written as DNA, the CDR3 is TGTGCCAGCAAGGGCAGCCCCTACGAGCAGTACTTC. Protein sequence: CASKGSPYEQYF.

CDR3 sequence reads: CASSFTAFAYEQYF. CDR3 sequence (DNA): TGTGCCAGCAGTTTTACAGCTTTTGCCTACGAGCAGTACTTC. V is TRBV6-5 and J is TRBJ2-7; D not certain. Trimming removed 4 bases from V and 2 bases from J, with 12 bases in between. The CDR3 has 14 residues. Germline V gene sequence: CDR1 MNHEY, CDR2 SVGAGI.

This clonotype appeared many times. This chain joins TRBV12-3 or TRBV12-4 and TRBJ1-6; no definite D call. The CDR3 runs to 15 residues. Trimming stripped 8 bases from V and 7 bases from J, with 18 bases between. Written as DNA, the CDR3 is TGTGCCAGCTCTAGGCCTGGGGAAGGAAATTCACCCCTCCACTTT. This gives the protein CASSRPGEGNSPLHF.

Many counts were recorded for this clonotype. The gene calls are TRBV27 and TRBJ1-3; no clear D gene. Germline CDR1 is MNHEY and CDR2 is SMNVEV (reference sequence). With 3 bases removed from V and 3 bases from J, the gap between germline ends came to 6 bases. This CDR3 is 13 amino acids long. Here the CDR3 DNA reads TGTGCCAGCAGTTTTTCTATTGGAAACACCATATATTTT. Protein product: CASSFSIGNTIYF.

This clonotype was counted ten times or more. This chain uses TRBV6-5 with TRBJ1-1, with D unclear. The germline V gene has CDR1 MNHEY and CDR2 SVGAGI. The CDR3 totals 16 residues. V dropped 5 bases and J dropped 1 base, with 17 bases sitting between them. The CDR3 bases are TGTGCCAGCAGTCACCTCTCACGCTCTCAGAACACTGAAGCTTTCTTT. Its protein product is CASSHLSRSQNTEAFF.

V and J are TRBV7-6 and TRBJ2-7, with D uncertain. CDR3 size: 13 residues. Trimming pared 8 bases from V and 5 bases from J, leaving 16 bases between. Per germline, CDR1 SGHVS and CDR2 FNYEAQ. CDR3 coding DNA: TGTGCCAGCGGAAGGTACCCCGAGGACGAGCAGTACTTC. Translated: CASGRYPEDEQYF.

The chain has TRBV5-1 and TRBJ1-1; D is unclear. The germline gives CDR1 SGHRS, CDR2 YFSETQ. The CDR3 is 13 amino acids. The germline V and J ends were trimmed by 7 bases and 2 bases, with 12 bases remaining between them. This CDR3 is CASAPTDNTEAFF. DNA for the CDR3: TGCGCCAGCGCCCCCACTGATAACACTGAAGCTTTCTTT.

V and J are TRBV20-1 and TRBJ2-7, with 9 bases that match TRBD2. The CDR3 is made up of 16 amino acids. From germline, CDR1 is DFQATT and CDR2 SNEGSKA (reference sequence). The V and J ends lost 0 bases and 4 bases, in that order; junction bases with no gene match: 10. CDR3 nucleotide sequence: TGCAGTGCTAGAGAACACCCGGGACTAGCAGCTTACGAGCAGTACTTC. As protein: CSAREHPGLAAYEQYF.